The subject of this entry is one T cell receptor beta chain. Losses at the gene ends were 1 base for V and 5 bases for J; bases not matched to a gene: 9. The CDR3 length is 16 residues. The V gene's germline CDR1 is MNHEY and CDR2 SVGAGI. Sequencing was at deep level. Ten immunoSEQ deep assay plates were used by the authors to sequence unsorted PBMC DNA. The assay was immunoSEQ multiplex PCR, and TCRdb's table has in-frame clones only and misses some. The sample carries 400,000 to 600,000 clones, roughly 77% recorded once. The data stem from a study of shared clonotypes between healthy human individuals. Each donor was a Caucasian adult residing in Nashville, Tennessee.

The sequencing sample was made of PBMCs. The V gene is TRBV6-5, the J gene TRBJ2-7; 9 nucleotides line up with TRBD1. The TCR originated in a woman aged 40 to 55 in good health. Some clones in this sample may be carry-over from other donors' samples. Here the CDR3 DNA reads TGTGCCAGCAGTTACTACGTTCCGGACAGGGGTCACGAGCAGTACTTC. This translates into CASSYYVPDRGHEQYF.